The T cell receptor beta chain described here comes from a study of cytomegalovirus exposure and HLA in healthy donors. Findings and limits, study-wide: Later analysis associated a missense DCLRE1C variant with TCR beta V- and J-gene trimming. Per a prior analysis, the majority of TCR beta V segments were productive roughly 87% or roughly 30% of the time. Associated with cytomegalovirus, according to the listing, were some 180 TCR beta chains.

PCR involved 60 Vbeta and 13 Jbeta primers. In the original workflow: The count from a later analysis was some 81 million unique TCR beta chains, 9.5 million to 11 million of them shared. Assay: immunoSEQ multiplex PCR; the TCRdb copy retains only in-frame clones and omits some. V, J and clone size derive from that table, while D and trimming were established from the DNA sequence. The data contain fewer than 200,000 clones, around 79% of them seen just once; the ten biggest clones take up approximately 1.3%. The germline V gene has CDR1 MNHEY and CDR2 SMNVEV (reference sequence). The trim removed 6 bases at V and 4 bases at J, leaving 5 bases unmatched. The CDR3 extends over 13 amino acids. For this clone: Its antigen is undetermined.

The chain has TRBV27 and TRBJ1-1, with TRBD1 identical over 7 bases. Sequenced material: PBMCs. The receptor was isolated from a young man in good health and CMV-seronegative. CDR3 in amino acids: CASSKTGVTEAFF. CDR3 sequence (DNA): TGTGCCAGCAGCAAAACAGGGGTCACTGAAGCTTTCTTT.